This TCR beta chain was recovered during a study of blood T cell repertoires in COVID-19. As for the study in general: Sites in the United States, Italy and Spain provided acute and convalescent COVID-19 samples. From T cells, B-cell-depleted T cells, or PBMCs came the material, which was cDNA or gDNA.

This table comes from immunoSEQ multiplex PCR, and its TCRdb copy is limited to in-frame clones, with some not included. The repertoire consists of 400,000 to 500,000 clones, with roughly 90% occurring once and the leading ten covering less than 2%. The length of the CDR3 is 17 residues. Germline values: CDR1 LGHDT, CDR2 YNNKEL (reference sequence). V lost 4 bases, J lost 10 bases, and 14 bases stayed unmatched. Sequences were obtained from PBMCs or T cells enriched from blood (not recorded which). This receptor was obtained from a middle-aged woman who had recovered from COVID-19. The J gene is TRBJ1-6, the V gene TRBV3-1 (or the pseudogene TRBV3-2); TRBD1 aligns across 9 bases. The CDR3 reads CASSPYPGQGVLSPLHF. The CDR3 nucleotides are TGTGCCAGCAGCCCGTACCCGGGACAGGGTGTTCTGTCACCCCTCCACTTT.